This T cell receptor beta chain was captured by sequencing in a study of blood T cells in healthy people across ages. Russia was home to the donors, healthy Caucasian individuals aged about 6 to 90. With 6 bases clipped from V and 6 bases from J, the junction kept 11 bases outside the gene matches. There are 15 residues in the CDR3. Germline CDR1 and CDR2: MNHEY and SVGEGT. This clonotype was seen repeatedly, ten times or more. Through a sample-barcoded 5' primer and a J-beta primer mix, a second PCR was run for roughly 7 to 12 cycles. Each CDR3 protein is one row after TCRdb ran MiXCR on the 5' RACE reads. The table includes about 400,000 distinct CDR3 sequences, about half detected once.

This chain uses TRBV6-2 or TRBV6-3 with TRBJ2-1; 7 positions agree with TRBD2. Material: blood. This sequence originates from a man in his sixties in good health. DNA of the CDR3: TGTGCCAGCAGCTCCCCCGGACTAGGAGTCAATGAGCAGTTCTTC. It translates to CASSSPGLGVNEQFF.